The 14 T cell receptor beta chains below were found in one sample sequenced in a study of follicular helper T cells after annual influenza vaccination (dated by TCRdb to about 2017). Libraries were built with the immunoSEQ multiplex PCR assay. In TCRdb, the immuneACCESS table is reduced to in-frame sequences with V and J assigned. These tables do not hold every clone; where another copy was compared, an unresolved V gene accounts for under half, and the others remain unexplained. Here the sample has 9,000 to 13,000 clones; roughly four fifths occur a single time. The ten biggest clones cover 0.87% of the sample. The sample was CXCR5- memory CD4+ T cells sorted from blood, taken 6 weeks after influenza vaccination. The cell subset or site label, read with the paper, signifies: CXCR5- memory CD4 T cells. Receptors were obtained from an adult who received the influenza vaccine.

The chain links TRBV5-4 to TRBJ2-2; D remains unclear. Germline CDR1 and CDR2: SGHNT and YYREEE (reference sequence). Trimming shortened V by 0 bases and J by 3 bases, and 3 bases separated the two germline ends. The CDR3 runs 13 residues. The CDR3 sequence: CASSLEYTGELFF. CDR3 in DNA: TGTGCCAGCAGCTTGGAATACACCGGGGAGCTGTTTTTT.

The chain has TRBV6-5 and TRBJ2-1, with 9 bases aligning to TRBD2. Trimming at V came to 10 bases and at J to 7 bases, leaving 8 bases not matched to a gene. Germline CDR1 reads MNHEY; CDR2 reads SVGAGI. This CDR3 is 13 amino acids long. CDR3 residues: CATSRGGRNEQFF. The CDR3 nucleotides read TGTGCCACTTCGCGGGGGGGCCGGAATGAGCAGTTCTTC.

The rearrangement joins TRBV2 to TRBJ2-5; 9 bases are a match to TRBD1. CDR1 and CDR2 (germline): SNHLY, FYNNEI. V shed 6 bases and J 0 bases; nucleotides not matched to a gene: 5. The CDR3 consists of 15 residues. CDR3 region: CASSSGQGYQETQYF. As DNA, the CDR3 is TGTGCCAGCAGCTCCGGACAGGGGTACCAAGAGACCCAGTACTTC.

The genes are TRBV7-2 and TRBJ1-6, with 9 bases identical to TRBD1. This CDR3 contains 18 residues. V shed 4 bases, J shed 0 bases, and the junction held 7 bases outside the gene matches. Germline CDR1 SGHTA, CDR2 FQGNSA. The CDR3 sequence is CASSSGTGTFSYNSPLHF. The CDR3 region has the DNA TGTGCCAGCAGCTCAGGGACAGGGACGTTCTCCTATAATTCACCCCTCCACTTT.

The chain links TRBV18 to TRBJ2-1; 8 bases match TRBD2. Germline V gene data show CDR1 as KGHSH and CDR2 as LQKENI. The length of the CDR3 is 19 residues. The V segment lost 1 base and the J segment 10 bases; nucleotides outside the gene matches: 21. CDR3 sequence: CASSPQLQGLTSVHFEQFF. The CDR3 nucleotides are TGTGCCAGCTCACCACAGTTACAGGGTTTGACTAGCGTGCATTTCGAGCAGTTCTTC.

The chain has TRBV4-2 and TRBJ2-3; D is possibly TRBD2 (5 bases). Germline assignment: CDR1 LGHNA and CDR2 YNFKEQ. With 0 bases removed from V and 6 bases from J, the gap between germline ends came to 16 bases. The CDR3 has 16 amino acids. The chain's CDR3 is CASSQDVGIAMDTQYF. The CDR3 DNA reads TGTGCCAGCAGCCAAGATGTCGGGATAGCTATGGATACGCAGTATTTT.

The J gene is TRBJ2-2, the V gene TRBV5-1; TRBD1 might be the D (5 bases). CDR3 length: 16 residues. The germline gives CDR1 SGHRS, CDR2 YFSETQ. V lost 3 bases and J 6 bases, leaving 18 bases between the germline ends. The CDR3 loop reads CASSSSRQGSAGELFF. The CDR3 bases are TGCGCCAGCAGCTCATCAAGGCAGGGAAGCGCCGGGGAGCTGTTTTTT.

The V call is TRBV6-6, the J call TRBJ1-1; 7 nucleotides match TRBD1. Looked up from germline, CDR1 is MNHNY and CDR2 is SVGAGI (reference sequence). The length of the CDR3 is 15 residues. Germline trimming cut 7 bases from V and 10 bases from J; bases unmatched to any gene: 18. In DNA, the CDR3 is TGTGCCAGCACCATCCTTGAGGAGAGGGGGCTGGGAGCTTTCTTT. Protein product: CASTILEERGLGAFF.

V gene TRBV5-1 combines with J gene TRBJ2-5, with 8 bases fitting TRBD2. CDR3 size: 16 residues. V lost 1 base and J lost 2; bases outside the gene matches: 7. Germline CDR1 is SGHRS and CDR2 is YFSETQ. The CDR3 DNA sequence: TGCGCCAGCAGCTTGTGGCGCGGGGGGCGGCAAGAGACCCAGTACTTC. Translated, it gives CASSLWRGGRQETQYF.

This rearrangement joins TRBV29-1 to TRBJ1-3; D unclear. The CDR3 length is 12 residues. Germline V gene sequence: CDR1 SQVTM, CDR2 ANQGSEA. V was pared by 6 bases and J by 3 bases, with 9 bases between. CDR3 in amino acids: CSVDLGGNTIYF. The CDR3 region has the DNA TGCAGCGTGGATTTGGGTGGAAACACCATATATTTT.

The chain has TRBV2 and TRBJ1-1, with 8 bases fitting TRBD1. Trimming removed 7 bases from V and 4 bases from J; junction bases left unmatched: 5. Germline lookup yields CDR1 SNHLY and CDR2 FYNNEI. The CDR3 loop spans 13 amino acids. The CDR3: CASNRGAGTEAFF. The CDR3 DNA sequence: TGTGCCAGCAACAGGGGGGCGGGCACTGAAGCTTTCTTT.

This chain connects TRBV4-2 to TRBJ1-3; 8 bases match TRBD1. Germline V gene data show CDR1 as LGHNA and CDR2 as YNFKEQ. The CDR3 has 17 residues. V shed 1 base and J 5 bases; nucleotides not matched to a gene: 10. The CDR3 here is CASSQGAGAGGRNTIYF. Written as DNA, the CDR3 is TGTGCCAGCAGCCAAGGGGCCGGGGCAGGGGGCAGAAACACCATATATTTT.

The chain uses TRBV7-2 and TRBJ2-7, with 7 nucleotides matching TRBD2. CDR3 length equals 14 residues. The germline V gene encodes CDR1 SGHTA and CDR2 FQGNSA. V shed 1 base and J 2 bases; nucleotides not matched to a gene: 2. The DNA for the CDR3 is TGTGCCAGCAGCTTAGGTGGGGGGGCCTACGAGCAGTACTTC. Residues: CASSLGGGAYEQYF.

This chain uses TRBV6-5 with TRBJ2-5; possible D gene TRBD2, 6 bases. Germline V gene data show CDR1 as MNHEY and CDR2 as SVGAGI. This CDR3 contains 13 residues. Deletions cut 3 bases from V and 6 bases from J, with 11 bases between. Here the CDR3 reads CASSYAGKQTQYF. The DNA for the CDR3 is TGTGCCAGCAGTTATGCGGGGAAGCAGACCCAGTACTTC.